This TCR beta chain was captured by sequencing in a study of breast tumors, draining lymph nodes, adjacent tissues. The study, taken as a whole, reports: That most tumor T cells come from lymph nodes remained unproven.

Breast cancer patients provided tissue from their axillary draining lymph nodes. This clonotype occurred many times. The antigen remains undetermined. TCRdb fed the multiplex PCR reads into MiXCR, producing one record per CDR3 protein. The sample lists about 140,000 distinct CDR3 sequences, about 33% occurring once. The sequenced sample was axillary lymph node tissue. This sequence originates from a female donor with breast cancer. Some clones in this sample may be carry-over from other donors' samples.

Written as DNA, the CDR3 is TGTGCCAGCTTCGCGCGGGGCGGATATGGCTACACCTTC. Amino acid sequence: CASFARGGYGYTF. The J gene is TRBJ1-2, the V gene TRBV6-5, with D possibly being TRBD1 (5 bases). Germline-derived CDR1 and CDR2 are MNHEY and SVGAGI. Trimming cost V 8 bases and J 5 bases, with 15 bases left between them. There are 13 residues in the CDR3.